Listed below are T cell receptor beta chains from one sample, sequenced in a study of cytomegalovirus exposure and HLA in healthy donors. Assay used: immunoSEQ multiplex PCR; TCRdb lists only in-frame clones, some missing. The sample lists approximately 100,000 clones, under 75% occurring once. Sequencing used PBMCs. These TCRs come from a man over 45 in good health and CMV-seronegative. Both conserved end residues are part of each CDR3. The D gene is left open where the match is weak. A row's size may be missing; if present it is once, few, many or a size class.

DNA: TGTGCCAGCAGCTTAGGTGCAGGGGAACTACGGCGGCAGTACTTC
CDR3: CASSLGAGELRRQYF
D: -
size: once
J: TRBJ2-7
V: TRBV11-2

DNA: TGTGCCAGCAGGTTTCTCACTAGCTTCGGGGAAAATGAGCAGTTCTTC
CDR3: CASRFLTSFGENEQFF
D: -
size: -
J: TRBJ2-1
V: TRBV2

DNA: TGTGCCAGCAGCCTTGGGACAGGGGGTATCGACGGCTACACCTTC
CDR3: CASSLGTGGIDGYTF
D: TRBD1
size: -
J: TRBJ1-2
V: TRBV11-2

DNA: TGTGCCATCAGCCCGGGACTGAGCCAAGAGACCCAGTACTTC
CDR3: CAISPGLSQETQYF
D: -
size: -
J: TRBJ2-5
V: TRBV10-3

DNA: TGCGCCAGCAGCAACTCCGCGGGGACCTCCTACGAGCAGTACTTC
CDR3: CASSNSAGTSYEQYF
D: -
size: -
J: TRBJ2-7
V: TRBV4-1

DNA: TGTTCCAGCAGGGGGGGGGCAGGGACTTTCTTT
CDR3: CSSRGGAGTFF
D: TRBD1
size: -
J: TRBJ1-1
V: TRBV7-9

DNA: TGTGCCAGCAGCCAACTAGCGGGGGGGCGGAATACGCAGTATTTT
CDR3: CASSQLAGGRNTQYF
D: TRBD2
size: -
J: TRBJ2-3
V: TRBV28

DNA: TGCAGCGGAAAAACTAGTTATGGGTACAATGAGCAGTTCTTC
CDR3: CSGKTSYGYNEQFF
D: -
size: -
J: TRBJ2-1
V: TRBV29-1

DNA: TGTGCCAGTAGTCTCCAGACAGGGGCAGGGCCCCAGCATTTT
CDR3: CASSLQTGAGPQHF
D: TRBD1
size: -
J: TRBJ1-5
V: TRBV19

DNA: TGTGCCAGCAGCTTAAGCGGGACCAGCTACGAGCAGTACTTC
CDR3: CASSLSGTSYEQYF
D: -
size: few
J: TRBJ2-7
V: TRBV7-3

DNA: TGCGCCAGCAGCCCCTCTAGCGGGGTAAGCTCCTACAATGAGCAGTTCTTC
CDR3: CASSPSSGVSSYNEQFF
D: TRBD2
size: -
J: TRBJ2-1
V: TRBV4-1

DNA: TGCGCCAGCAGCTTGGATCTGAGGCAGACTGAAGCTTTCTTT
CDR3: CASSLDLRQTEAFF
D: -
size: -
J: TRBJ1-1
V: TRBV5-1

DNA: TGTGCCAGCAGTTCGTTAACGACAGCCGCTAACTATGGCTACACCTTC
CDR3: CASSSLTTAANYGYTF
D: -
size: -
J: TRBJ1-2
V: TRBV27

DNA: TGTGCCAGCAGTTACGGGCCAGGATCGGGGGCCAACGTCCTGACTTTC
CDR3: CASSYGPGSGANVLTF
D: -
size: -
J: TRBJ2-6
V: TRBV6-5

DNA: TGTGCCAGCAGTTTAACGGGACTAGCGGGAGGAAATGAGCAGTTCTTC
CDR3: CASSLTGLAGGNEQFF
D: TRBD2
size: -
J: TRBJ2-1
V: TRBV28

DNA: TGCAGTGCCGCAAGCGTCTATGGCTACACCTTC
CDR3: CSAASVYGYTF
D: -
size: -
J: TRBJ1-2
V: TRBV20-1

DNA: TGCAGCGTTGAAGATGGAAACAGACCCACCGCTAAACAGTTCTTC
CDR3: CSVEDGNRPTAKQFF
D: -
size: -
J: TRBJ2-1
V: TRBV29-1

DNA: TGCGCCAGCAGCCAAGGGTTAGCGGGGGGGCCAGGCATTCAGTACTTC
CDR3: CASSQGLAGGPGIQYF
D: TRBD2
size: -
J: TRBJ2-4
V: TRBV4-3

DNA: TGTGCCATCAGGCCCCGACAGCAAAGCACAGATACGCAGTATTTT
CDR3: CAIRPRQQSTDTQYF
D: -
size: -
J: TRBJ2-3
V: TRBV10-3

DNA: TGTGCCAGCAGCAAAAATAAAACGGTTCCGAGCGAGCAGTACTTC
CDR3: CASSKNKTVPSEQYF
D: -
size: -
J: TRBJ2-7
V: TRBV21-1

DNA: TGTGCCAGCAGTTTCTCAACCGCAGGGGATCTCAATCAGCCCCAGCATTTT
CDR3: CASSFSTAGDLNQPQHF
D: -
size: -
J: TRBJ1-5
V: TRBV28

DNA: TGTGCCAGCAGTTTATCTAGCGGGGGGGCCGGAGATACGCAGTATTTT
CDR3: CASSLSSGGAGDTQYF
D: TRBD2
size: -
J: TRBJ2-3
V: TRBV27